The 28 T cell receptor beta chains below come from one sample, sequenced in a study of T cell repertoires in cytomegalovirus infection. MiXCR was run by TCRdb on the reads, yielding one entry per CDR3 protein. The table records 110,000 or so distinct CDR3 sequences, under 35% of them present only once. These receptors have no known antigen. The sequencing used CD8+ T cells from cultured PBMCs, collected from culture after CMV antigen stimulation. Receptor source: a human donor in good health (CMV status not recorded). Some clones in this sample may be carry-over from other donors' samples.

V and J are TRBV7-3 and TRBJ2-2; the D is unclear. Trimming took 4 bases from V and 5 from J, leaving 8 bases between them. This CDR3 is 13 amino acids long. CDR1 is SGHTA, CDR2 FQGTGA, per germline. CDR3 in amino acids: CASSSLGTGELFF. CDR3 bases: TGTGCCAGCAGCTCGCTGGGGACCGGGGAGCTGTTTTTT.

This clonotype has at least ten counts. The CDR3 is CASSLNRQEAQYF. CDR3 DNA: TGTGCCAGCAGCTTAAACCGTCAAGAGGCGCAGTATTTT. The rearrangement links TRBV7-2 to TRBJ2-3, with D uncertain. Per the germline V gene, CDR1 is SGHTA and CDR2 is FQGNSA. This CDR3 comprises 13 residues. The V end was cut by 2 bases, the J end by 10 bases, with 13 bases between.

This clonotype has only one observation. The chain recombines TRBV9 with TRBJ1-5; TRBD1 matches 7 bases. This CDR3 region has 15 residues. V shed 3 bases, J shed 5 bases, and the junction held 8 bases outside the gene matches. Germline V gene lookup returns CDR1 SGDLS and CDR2 YYNGEE. CDR3 nucleotides: TGTGCCAGCAGCGCCGCGGGACAGCCCTATCAGCCCCAGCATTTT. Protein sequence: CASSAAGQPYQPQHF. Using reference TRBV9 and TRBJ1-5 for the parts outside the CDR3, the full variable domain is DSGVTQTPKHLITATGQRVTLRCSPRSGDLSVYWYQQSLDQGLQFLIQYYNGEERAKGNILERFSAQQFPDLHSELNLSSLELGDSALYFCASSAAGQPYQPQHFGDGTRLSIL.

This clonotype turned up a few times. CDR3 nucleotides: TGCAGTGCTATCCTCCTTACGACAGATACGCAGTATTTT. It codes for CSAILLTTDTQYF. The chain recombines TRBV20-1 with TRBJ2-3; D is undetermined. V was trimmed by 4 bases and J by 3 bases, leaving 11 bases between them. Germline CDR1 and CDR2: DFQATT and SNEGSKA (reference sequence). The CDR3 has 13 amino acids.

This clonotype has a count of ten or more. The gene calls are TRBV2 and TRBJ2-1; 8 nucleotides align to TRBD2. CDR1 is SNHLY, CDR2 FYNNEI, per germline. The CDR3 consists of 15 residues. The V and J ends lost 6 bases and 4 bases, in that order; junction bases with no gene match: 8. Written as DNA, the CDR3 is TGTGCCAGCAGCCGTCGGGGGGGACCGTACAATGAGCAGTTCTTC. Protein: CASSRRGGPYNEQFF.

The chain employs TRBV6-5 and TRBJ2-2; 8 bases fit TRBD1. The J segment lost 2 bases and the V segment lost 1 base, leaving 3 bases of the junction unmatched. Germline V gene lookup returns CDR1 MNHEY and CDR2 SVGAGI. This CDR3 spans 16 amino acids. The CDR3 sequence is CASSYYGQGNTGELFF. The CDR3 nucleotides are TGTGCCAGCAGTTACTATGGACAGGGAAACACCGGGGAGCTGTTTTTT.

The rearrangement uses TRBV20-1 and TRBJ1-5; D is unclear. There are 15 residues in the CDR3. CDR1 is DFQATT and CDR2 is SNEGSKA in the germline V gene (reference sequence). Trimming shortened V by 6 bases and J by 3 bases, and 18 bases separated the two germline ends. Here the CDR3 DNA reads TGCAGTGCAGACCTCTCGGGAGGATACAATCAGCCCCAGCATTTT. Amino acids: CSADLSGGYNQPQHF.

The rearrangement joins TRBV11-2 to TRBJ2-1; TRBD2 might be the D (6 bases). Trimming stripped 5 bases from V and 5 bases from J, with 16 bases between. The CDR3 spans 15 residues. CDR1 is SGHAT, CDR2 FQNNGV, per germline. The CDR3 here is CASSRSGLRNNEQFF. CDR3 sequence (DNA): TGTGCCAGCAGCCGCAGCGGGTTACGGAACAATGAGCAGTTCTTC.

This clonotype was detected only a few times. CDR3 loop: CASSLLSRVNYGYTF. CDR3 DNA: TGTGCCAGCAGTTTATTGAGCAGGGTGAACTATGGCTACACCTTC. This sequence joins TRBV28 and TRBJ1-2, with D possibly TRBD1 on 5 matching bases. Germline loops: CDR1 MDHEN, CDR2 SYDVKM. The CDR3 length is 15 residues. V was cut by 1 base and J by 2 bases, with 11 bases left in between.

V and J are TRBV24-1 and TRBJ2-2; a weak D match, TRBD1 (6 bases). The CDR3 is 16 residues long. Germline CDR1 reads KGHDR; CDR2 reads SFDVKD. Between the trimmed V and J ends, which lost 6 bases and 0 bases, there was a span of 13 bases. CDR3 residues: CATSRDKGTNTGELFF. The CDR3 DNA reads as TGTGCCACCAGTCGGGACAAGGGGACGAACACCGGGGAGCTGTTTTTT.

In the case of this clonotype: Compared with germline, one end of the junction differs, possibly owing to a read error. This chain links TRBV5-3 with TRBJ2-7; tentatively, D is TRBD1 or TRBD2 (6 bases each). TRBV5-3 is reported as an ORF; its role is uncertain. The CDR3 has 13 residues. DNA for the CDR3: TGTGCCAGCAGCTTGGGTGGGGGGCGCGAGCAGTACTTC. Translating gives CASSLGGGREQYF.

V usage is TRBV7-9 and J usage is TRBJ1-2, with D unresolved. V shed 0 bases and J shed 4 bases, with 12 bases lying between them. The CDR3 is 15 residues long. In germline, CDR1 is SEHNR, CDR2 FQNEAQ (reference sequence). The CDR3 nucleotides read TGTGCCAGCAGCTTAGCAAATCCCCGGCTCTATGGCTACACCTTC. It encodes CASSLANPRLYGYTF.

This clonotype showed up many times. The chain couples TRBV5-5 to TRBJ2-7; no clear D. Germline CDR1 and CDR2: SGHKS and YYEKEE (reference sequence). The CDR3 is made up of 12 amino acids. V was cut by 2 bases and J by 1 base, with 4 bases left in between. The DNA for the CDR3 is TGTGCCAGCAGCTTCCAATCCTACGAGCAGTACTTC. As protein: CASSFQSYEQYF.

This clonotype has a handful of counts. The chain employs TRBV7-3 and TRBJ2-3; 10 bases fit TRBD2. J gave up 6 bases and V 5 bases, and 14 bases lay outside the gene matches. The germline V gene has CDR1 SGHTA and CDR2 FQGTGA. This CDR3 spans 17 amino acids. The CDR3 sequence is CASSPHPRGAGGDTQYF. The CDR3 DNA follows: TGTGCCAGCAGCCCTCACCCTCGGGGAGCGGGGGGGGATACGCAGTATTTT.

The V call is TRBV27, the J call TRBJ2-1; D possibly corresponds to TRBD1 (6 bases). The germline V gene has CDR1 MNHEY and CDR2 SMNVEV (reference sequence). The V and J ends lost 4 bases and 11 bases respectively, with 9 bases between them. The CDR3 totals 11 residues. The CDR3 protein is CASSYGQKQFF. The CDR3, as DNA: TGTGCCAGCAGTTATGGACAGAAGCAGTTCTTC.

In this sample, this clonotype turned up many times. This chain joins TRBV7-8 and TRBJ2-4; weak D call: TRBD1 (7 bases). The ends were cut back, 1 base at V and 9 bases at J, with 13 bases in the middle. The CDR3 spans 14 residues. Per the germline V gene, CDR1 is SGHVS and CDR2 is FQNEAQ. The CDR3, as DNA: TGTGCCAGCAGCTTAGGTCAGGGGGGTAGCATTCAGTACTTC. It yields the protein CASSLGQGGSIQYF.

V usage is TRBV12-3 or TRBV12-4 and J usage is TRBJ2-3; D is tentatively TRBD1 or TRBD2 (5 bases each). Trimming cost V 6 bases and J 6 bases, with 13 bases left between them. The CDR3 runs to 13 residues. The chain's CDR3 is CASSPGTGDTQYF. In nucleotides, the CDR3 is TGTGCCAGCAGCCCCGGGACCGGGGATACGCAGTATTTT.

This clonotype was recorded many times. The V call is TRBV5-1, the J call TRBJ1-1; D may be TRBD1 (6 bases). CDR1 and CDR2 from the germline V gene are SGHRS and YFSETQ. The CDR3 covers 16 residues. V shed 2 bases and J shed 2 bases, with 16 bases lying between them. Here the CDR3 reads CASSFSQSGANTEAFF. The CDR3 DNA reads as TGCGCCAGCAGCTTCAGTCAATCAGGGGCCAACACTGAAGCTTTCTTT.

A few counts support this clonotype. This rearrangement joins TRBV7-8 to TRBJ2-2; D ambiguous. Trimming stripped 1 base from V and 6 bases from J, with 9 bases between. The CDR3 has 14 amino acids. In germline, CDR1 is SGHVS, CDR2 FQNEAQ. The CDR3 reads CASSLVSHAGELFF. CDR3 nucleotides: TGTGCCAGCAGCTTAGTATCCCACGCCGGGGAGCTGTTTTTT.

This clonotype was seen more than once but under ten times. The rearrangement links TRBV20-1 to TRBJ1-2; the match to TRBD1 covers 7 bases. The germline V gene encodes CDR1 DFQATT and CDR2 SNEGSKA (reference sequence). V shed 4 bases and J 5 bases; nucleotides not matched to a gene: 10. The CDR3 contains 14 residues. The CDR3 region is CSATQGKGEYGYTF. The CDR3 coding sequence is TGCAGTGCTACACAGGGGAAGGGGGAGTATGGCTACACCTTC.

This clonotype has more than one count but fewer than ten. The chain links TRBV7-3 to TRBJ2-3, with 10 bases aligning to TRBD2. Germline V gene lookup returns CDR1 SGHTA and CDR2 FQGTGA. The CDR3 runs 15 residues. The ends lost 5 bases at V and 7 bases at J; junction bases unmatched: 9. The CDR3 nucleotides read TGTGCCAGCAGCCCGGTCAGCGGGGGGGCGAATACGCAGTATTTT. It translates to CASSPVSGGANTQYF.

The rearrangement uses TRBV28 and TRBJ2-7, with D perhaps TRBD1 or TRBD2 (5 bases each). V lost 6 bases, J lost 2 bases, and 17 bases lay in between. Germline values: CDR1 MDHEN, CDR2 SYDVKM. CDR3 length: 15 residues. As DNA, the CDR3 is TGTGCCAGCAGGGGATCCGGGACGGGGACCTACGAGCAGTACTTC. Protein sequence: CASRGSGTGTYEQYF.

The chain has TRBV6-4 and TRBJ2-1, with D possibly being TRBD2 (6 bases). CDR1 MRHNA and CDR2 SNTAGT come from the germline V gene. V lost 3 bases and J 6 bases, leaving 12 bases between the germline ends. The CDR3 is 14 residues long. CDR3 bases: TGTGCCAGCAGTGAGGGACTCGAGCGCAATGAGCAGTTCTTC. Translated, it gives CASSEGLERNEQFF.

This clonotype was detected ten times or more. The CDR3 DNA reads as TGTGCCAGCTCCGGCGGGGCGAACGAGCAGTACTTC. This encodes CASSGGANEQYF. The chain has TRBV6-1 and TRBJ2-7, with a weak D call TRBD2 (6 bases). The CDR3 contains 12 residues. Germline-derived CDR1 and CDR2 are MNHNS and SASEGT. Trimming pared 8 bases from V and 5 bases from J, leaving 13 bases between.

The chain combines TRBV6-5 with TRBJ2-1; D is ambiguous. Germline V gene data show CDR1 as MNHEY and CDR2 as SVGAGI. V gave up 6 bases and J gave up 8 bases, with 20 bases separating them. This CDR3 contains 15 residues. Here the CDR3 reads CASSNSPVLTDEQFF. CDR3 nucleotides: TGTGCCAGCAGCAACTCACCGGTCCTCACTGATGAGCAGTTCTTC.

This chain uses TRBV5-5 with TRBJ1-2; 9 positions agree with TRBD1. Unmatched junction bases numbered 12, after V lost 3 bases and J lost 6 bases. Germline V gives CDR1 SGHKS, CDR2 YYEKEE (reference sequence). The CDR3 has 16 residues. The CDR3, as DNA: TGTGCCAGCAGCTCGTCCTTAGGACAGGGGATCGATGGCTACACCTTC. Translation: CASSSSLGQGIDGYTF.

This clonotype was seen once. The rearrangement uses TRBV28 and TRBJ2-2, with D maybe TRBD2 (5 bases). Germline assignment: CDR1 MDHEN and CDR2 SYDVKM. Trimming pared 8 bases from V and 7 bases from J, leaving 20 bases between. The CDR3 runs to 15 residues. CDR3 nucleotides: TGTGCCAGCCTCGGGAACAAGGGTTGGTACGGGGAGCTGTTTTTT. Translating it yields CASLGNKGWYGELFF.

V usage is TRBV12-3 or TRBV12-4 and J usage is TRBJ2-1; tentatively, D is TRBD1 (6 bases). The length of the CDR3 is 16 residues. The V end lost 6 bases, the J end lost 3 bases, and 18 bases lay between the germline ends. The CDR3: CASRNGGDPRYNEQFF. In nucleotides, the CDR3 is TGTGCCAGCAGGAATGGGGGCGACCCACGCTACAATGAGCAGTTCTTC.